Described below is a single T cell receptor (beta chain) sequence and its context. Its antigen remains undetermined. Per-base qualities were not stored, and no clone one base away is much larger. Each collaborating institution followed its own protocols to collect whole blood in K2EDTA tubes. For TCRbeta analysis, collaborators shipped samples as frozen whole blood, isolated PBMCs, or DNA extracted from either of those sample types. The data derive from a study of blood T cell repertoires in COVID-19 (dated by TCRdb to 2020 to 2022). Broadly, across the study: Samples covering the acute and convalescent phases of COVID-19 were provided by collaborators in the United States, Italy and Spain. The samples were drawn from the first 160 participants of the ongoing ImmuneRACE study and from 950 to 1,500 subjects provided by 6 global collaborators. The prospective study material was composed of cDNA or gDNA derived from T cells, B-cell-depleted T cells, or PBMCs. Nearly every sample came with metadata listing a de-identified subject ID, COVID-19 status, age in years and sex. The repertoires were released in a freely available public database intended as a resource for research on the immune response to SARS-CoV-2. The dataset comprised deeply sampled blood TCRbeta repertoires from subjects exposed to, actively infected with, or recovered from COVID-19. Where available, HLA class I and class II types were taken from metadata supplied by the sample provider and were not determined by assay-based typing. The research as a whole found: The amount of clinical and demographic metadata varied by source and participant and was provided uncurated.

The CDR1 and CDR2 encoded by the germline V gene are SNHLY and FYNNEI. V and J are trimmed by 6 bases and 3 bases, and the gene matches miss 2 bases of the junction. The CDR3, from cysteine to phenylalanine, totals 12 residues. CDR3 DNA only is kept here, 36 bases in frame from base 1. TCRbeta CDR3 regions were amplified from genomic DNA using the immunoSEQ Assay, a bias-controlled multiplex PCR. Turning to the authors' computational methods: Nucleated cell counts per sample were estimated from amplification of reference gene primers within the assay. To quantify the absolute abundance of each unique TCRbeta CDR3 rearrangement, sequence reads were collapsed and filtered. Productive Simpson clonality was computed per sample as the square root of Simpson's diversity index over productive rearrangements. TCRdb re-hosts the immuneACCESS table, in-frame sequences only. Its copies lack some clones; in the studies checked, an unresolved V gene accounts for under half of them, and the cause for the rest is not known. V and J calls and clone size are those listed in that table; D and trimming were worked out from the DNA. The sample profile shows around 140,000 clones; 80% to 90% of them were found once. About 10% of the sample is held by the ten biggest clonotypes.

The sequence was collected from a man in his sixties with active or convalescent COVID-19. The sequence is built from TRBV2 and TRBJ2-7; 7 of the junction bases match TRBD1. Sequencing used peripheral blood. The CDR3 loop reads CASRDRNYEQYF. Read as DNA, the sequence is TGTGCCAGCAGGGACAGGAACTACGAGCAGTACTTC.